Listed below are T cell receptor beta chains from one sample, sequenced in a study of blood T cells in healthy people across ages. One entry per CDR3 protein, called by TCRdb with MiXCR from the 5' RACE reads. The sample yields around 900,000 distinct CDR3 sequences, approximately 50% seen once. Sequencing was performed on blood. These receptors originate from a woman between 55 and 75 years old in good health. Both conserved end residues are part of each CDR3. The order of the fields is clone size, V gene, D gene, CDR3 length, J gene, CDR3 DNA, CDR3 protein. The D gene is left open where the match is weak. The size field is filled for only some rows; it gives once, few, many or a size class.

NA	TRBV5-1	NA	16	TRBJ2-3	TGCGCCAGCAACAAGGAGGGGCGGACTAGCACAGATACGCAGTATTTT	CASNKEGRTSTDTQYF
once	TRBV20-1	NA	10	TRBJ2-1	TGCAGTCTCTGGTACAATGAGCAGTTCTTC	CSLWYNEQFF
NA	TRBV30	NA	14	TRBJ1-1	TGTGCCTGGAGTGTTTCGACGGGGTACACTGAAGCTTTCTTT	CAWSVSTGYTEAFF
once	TRBV20-1	NA	13	TRBJ1-5	TGCAGTGCTAGGTGGGGTGGCAATCAGCCCCAGCATTTT	CSARWGGNQPQHF
NA	TRBV27	NA	15	TRBJ2-7	TGTGCCAGCAGCATCGACGTCAGGGCGACCTACGAGCAGTACTTC	CASSIDVRATYEQYF
NA	TRBV4-1	TRBD2	16	TRBJ2-3	TGCGCCAGCAGCCAAGATAGGGGACTAGGTGGAAATACGCAGTATTTT	CASSQDRGLGGNTQYF
few	TRBV5-1	NA	14	TRBJ2-5	TGCGCCAGCAAGAGGAGACCGGGCCAAGAGACCCAGTACTTC	CASKRRPGQETQYF
NA	TRBV29-1	TRBD2	13	TRBJ2-7	TGCTGCGTGGGGACTAGCGGGAGGCTTGAGCAGTACTTC	CCVGTSGRLEQYF
once	TRBV7-9	TRBD2	16	TRBJ2-3	TGTGCCAGCAGCCAGACGGGACTAGCACTCACAGATACGCAGTATTTT	CASSQTGLALTDTQYF
NA	TRBV7-2	NA	15	TRBJ2-5	TGTGCCAGCAGCTTGCGGACATCGAATAGCGGCCACCAGTACTTC	CASSLRTSNSGHQYF
NA	TRBV7-2	NA	15	TRBJ2-2	TGTGCCAGCAGCTTAGCCAGGGCAAACACCGGGGAGCTGTTTTTT	CASSLARANTGELFF
NA	TRBV27	NA	14	TRBJ1-4	TGTGCCAGCAGTATCGGACGGGGCAATGAAAAACTGTTTTTT	CASSIGRGNEKLFF
NA	TRBV4-1	TRBD1	16	TRBJ2-1	TGCGCCAGCAGCCAGCCCCGGGACAGGACATACAATGAGCAGTTCTTC	CASSQPRDRTYNEQFF
few	TRBV3-1	NA	14	TRBJ1-2	TGTGCCAGCAGCCAATCGGAACTCTACTATGGCTACACCTTC	CASSQSELYYGYTF
NA	TRBV28	NA	15	TRBJ2-1	TGTGCCAGCAGTGCTCAAAATTCATTGGGAAATGAGCAGTTCTTC	CASSAQNSLGNEQFF
NA	TRBV7-2	NA	14	TRBJ2-1	TGTGCCAGCGCCGCCCGGAGGTCCTACAATGAGCAGTTCTTC	CASAARRSYNEQFF
NA	TRBV20-1	NA	11	TRBJ2-3	TGCAGTGCTGCACCGACAGATACGCAGTATTTT	CSAAPTDTQYF
few	TRBV20-1	TRBD2	19	TRBJ2-1	TGCAGTGCACCAGACGGAGCCCCCGGGACTAGCGGGAGAGGCGGTGAGCAGTTCTTC	CSAPDGAPGTSGRGGEQFF
NA	TRBV6-1	NA	12	TRBJ1-2	TGTGCCAGCAGCAGTGACATTCTTGGCTACACCTTC	CASSSDILGYTF
once	TRBV20-1	NA	13	TRBJ2-7	TGCAGTGCTATTACATACGTCAACTACGAGCAGTACTTC	CSAITYVNYEQYF
NA	TRBV27	TRBD1	16	TRBJ2-1	TGTGCCAGCAGACCACTTGTCGCAGGGGGCGTGAATGAGCAGTTCTTC	CASRPLVAGGVNEQFF
few	TRBV30	NA	11	TRBJ2-7	TGTGCCAGGAGGGGGGGAAACGTTCAGTACTTC	CARRGGNVQYF
NA	TRBV5-4	TRBD2	15	TRBJ2-7	TGTGCCAGCAGCTCAAAACGCGGGAGCTCAAACGAGCAGTACTTC	CASSSKRGSSNEQYF
NA	TRBV6-6	TRBD2	16	TRBJ2-3	TGTGCCAGCAGTGACCAAAGCGGGAGCGGGGGGGATACGCAGTATTTT	CASSDQSGSGGDTQYF
NA	TRBV27	TRBD2	16	TRBJ2-1	TGTGCCAGCAGTTTTGGGCTAGCGGGGGCTAGGGATGAGCAGTTCTTC	CASSFGLAGARDEQFF
NA	TRBV4-1	TRBD1	20	TRBJ2-4	TGCGCCAGCAGCCAAGACAGGGGACAGGGTTTCCTCGGAGCCAAAAACATTCAGTACTTC	CASSQDRGQGFLGAKNIQYF
NA	TRBV9	NA	13	TRBJ2-5	TGTGCCAGCAGCGGATCCCTGGGGGAGACCCAGTACTTC	CASSGSLGETQYF
NA	TRBV10-3	NA	17	TRBJ2-4	TGTGCCATCAGTGAGTCGATGCCTCAGTTTGGCAAAAACATTCAGTACTTC	CAISESMPQFGKNIQYF
many	TRBV5-6	NA	15	TRBJ2-5	TGTGCCAGCAGCCCCGGCCTGGCGGTTCAAGAGACCCAGTACTTC	CASSPGLAVQETQYF
few	TRBV29-1	NA	13	TRBJ1-2	TGCAGCGTTGAAGAAGGGGATCGCTATGGCTACACCTTC	CSVEEGDRYGYTF
few	TRBV7-2	NA	14	TRBJ2-7	TGTGCCAGCAGCTCCTCTCATTCTCTTCGCGAGCAGTACTTC	CASSSSHSLREQYF